One TCR beta chain is described in this entry. This specimen belongs to a study of T-cell memory formation after mild COVID-19. Study at large: The study found TCR clusters largely donor specific.

Looked up from germline, CDR1 is PRHDT and CDR2 is FYEKMQ (reference sequence). V dropped 4 bases and J dropped 9; count of bases not matched to a gene: 11. The CDR3 length is 15 residues. TCRdb re-called the 5' RACE reads with MiXCR, one entry per CDR3 protein. This sample has 400,000 or so distinct CDR3 sequences, with 20% found just once. Sequencing input: PBMCs or a T cell subset sorted from them (not recorded which). V gene TRBV13 combines with J gene TRBJ1-4; 7 positions match TRBD1. This clonotype originated in an adult woman who had mild COVID-19 (a few samples of this study predate the infection). Cell type and time point are not known. DNA for the CDR3: TGTGCCAGCAGCTCGACGACAGGGACCGGGCAAAAACTGTTTTTT. It is translated as CASSSTTGTGQKLFF.